This section outlines one T cell receptor beta chain sequence together with its context. Clones were read by immunoSEQ multiplex PCR, and TCRdb kept only the in-frame ones, dropping some. The sample includes approximately 220,000 clones, about 83% of them seen just once. This entry is derived from a study of blood T cell repertoires in COVID-19. J was trimmed by 3 bases and V by 5 bases; bases with no gene match: 9. CDR3 length: 15 residues. Germline values: CDR1 SGHTA, CDR2 FQGNSA. V and J are TRBV7-2 and TRBJ1-2, with TRBD1 matching over 7 bases. Sequencing was carried out using PBMCs or T cells enriched from blood (not recorded which). The clonotype originates from a middle-aged woman who had recovered from COVID-19. The CDR3 sequence: CASSPGLGGDYGYTF. In DNA, the CDR3 is TGTGCCAGCAGCCCCGGATTAGGGGGCGACTATGGCTACACCTTC.